The 22 T cell receptor beta chains below come from one sample, sequenced in a study of regulatory T cells in long-lasting Graves disease (dated by TCRdb to the early 2020s). The method behind the library was multiplex PCR. This sample was sequenced with an Illumina HiSeq 4000. CDR3 regions were amplified by Arm-PCR with iRepertoire HTBI primers to construct TCR beta libraries. TCRdb reprocessed the public reads (quality trimming at Q25 with fastp, clone calling with MiXCR) and kept in-frame beta chains. Every entry covers one CDR3 protein and lists the most common genes and DNA from its rows. The sample includes approximately 300,000 distinct CDR3 sequences, with roughly 18% observed a single time. The ten largest account for more than 30% of the sample. According to the study, the label for this sample's time point signals: newly diagnosed GD, antithyroid drugs for less than 3 months. RNA was extracted from PBMCs in TRIzol for both TCR sequencing and RNA sequencing.

This specimen was peripheral blood mononuclear cells (PBMCs), taken at new diagnosis, from a patient treated with antithyroid drugs. These receptors came from a female donor with Graves disease.

In this sample, this clonotype turned up many times. The J gene is TRBJ2-7, the V gene TRBV18, with D uncertain. Trimming cost V 0 bases and J 2 bases, with 5 bases left between them. CDR1 and CDR2 (germline): KGHSH, LQKENI. The CDR3 extends over 13 amino acids. This CDR3 reads CASSPPGPYEQYF. The CDR3 bases are TGTGCCAGCTCACCACCGGGCCCCTACGAGCAGTACTTC.

This clonotype was observed at least ten times. This rearrangement joins TRBV6-5 to TRBJ1-1; D is undetermined. Between the trimmed V and J ends, which lost 0 bases and 1 base, there was a span of 6 bases. Germline V gives CDR1 MNHEY, CDR2 SVGAGI. The CDR3 sequence is 14 residues long. The CDR3 here is CASSYSGRNTEAFF. CDR3 coding DNA: TGTGCCAGCAGTTACTCAGGTCGGAACACTGAAGCTTTCTTT.

This clonotype was recorded at least ten times. V gene TRBV6-1 combines with J gene TRBJ1-2; D might be TRBD1 (6 bases). CDR1 MNHNS and CDR2 SASEGT come from the germline V gene. Trimming removed 5 bases from V and 4 bases from J, with 14 bases in between. The CDR3 sequence is 14 residues long. In DNA form, the CDR3 reads TGTGCCAGCAGTAACCGGGACACGGGCTATGGCTACACCTTC. Protein product: CASSNRDTGYGYTF.

J is TRBJ2-7 and V is TRBV24-1, with 8 bases identical to TRBD1. CDR3 length equals 15 residues. Germline CDR1 is KGHDR and CDR2 is SFDVKD. V was pared by 0 bases and J by 5 bases, with 5 bases of the junction left unmatched. The CDR3 sequence: CATSDLGTGEDEQYF. As DNA, the CDR3 is TGTGCCACCAGTGATTTGGGGACAGGTGAAGACGAGCAGTACTTC.

This clonotype is a singleton in its sample. This probably arose from a read error, given a far larger clone one base away. The chain couples TRBV6-1 to TRBJ2-1, with TRBD1 matching over 9 bases. The better agreement between TRBJ2-5 and the DNA end casts doubt on the J call. This CDR3 has 14 residues. CDR1 and CDR2 from the germline V gene are MNHNS and SASEGT. CDR3 DNA sequence: TGTGCCAACAGTGGGACAGGGTCAGGGGAGACCCAGTACTTC. Its protein is CANSGTGSGETQYF.

This clonotype was detected many times. The chain has TRBV2 and TRBJ2-3, with TRBD2 as a possible D gene (10 bases). CDR3 length: 20 residues. Germline V gene sequence: CDR1 SNHLY, CDR2 FYNNEI. With 6 bases removed from V and 15 bases from J, the gap between germline ends came to 43 bases. CDR3 coding DNA: TGTGCCAGCAGGGGATCCGGGACAGGGACCTCGTTGAGGGCTAGCGGGAGCCGATATTTT. This sequence encodes CASRGSGTGTSLRASGSRYF.

This clonotype was observed a few times. The rearrangement links TRBV20-1 to TRBJ1-1, with TRBD1 identical over 7 bases. The germline V gene has CDR1 DFQATT and CDR2 SNEGSKA (reference sequence). This CDR3 has 17 residues. With V trimmed by 0 bases and J by 0 bases, 10 bases remained unmatched. CDR3 bases: TGCAGTGCTAGAGATCTAACAGGGGAAACTATGAACACTGAAGCTTTCTTT. Translated: CSARDLTGETMNTEAFF.

This clonotype was recorded at least ten times. The V call is TRBV19, the J call TRBJ1-5; 9 bases are a match to TRBD1. J was trimmed by 2 bases and V by 7 bases; bases with no gene match: 6. The CDR3 sequence is 15 residues long. Germline V gives CDR1 LNHDA, CDR2 SQIVND (reference sequence). The CDR3 DNA is TGTGCCAGTACCGACAGGGGGATAGGCAATCAGCCCCAGCATTTT. Protein sequence: CASTDRGIGNQPQHF.

The chain employs TRBV19 and TRBJ2-7; TRBD2 matches at 8 bases. The CDR3 spans 16 residues. After removal of 9 bases from V and 2 bases from J, the junction contained 15 bases not matched to a gene. Germline assignment: CDR1 LNHDA and CDR2 SQIVND (reference sequence). The CDR3 DNA is TGTGCCAGCACACAAGCCAGCGGGAGTCTCGCCTACGAGCAGTACTTC. Amino acid sequence: CASTQASGSLAYEQYF.

This clonotype occurred many times. The rearrangement joins TRBV7-9 to TRBJ1-6, with TRBD1 as a possible D gene (5 bases). The V gene's germline CDR1 is SEHNR and CDR2 FQNEAQ (reference sequence). The CDR3 spans 15 residues. V was cut by 1 base and J by 5 bases, with 9 bases left in between. As DNA, the CDR3 is TGTGCCAGCAGCTTAGAGGGGTTCGATAATTCACCCCTCCACTTT. Translated: CASSLEGFDNSPLHF.

This chain links TRBV25-1 with TRBJ1-2, with D maybe TRBD1 (6 bases). With 4 bases removed from V and 4 bases from J, the gap between germline ends came to 10 bases. The length of the CDR3 is 13 residues. The V gene's germline CDR1 is MGHDK and CDR2 SYGVNS. Written as DNA, the CDR3 is TGTGCCAGCAGTGGAAAACAGGGCTATGGCTACACCTTC. This translates into CASSGKQGYGYTF.

This clonotype has a count of ten or more. V and J are TRBV11-3 and TRBJ2-1; the D gene is possibly TRBD2 (5 bases). Germline-derived CDR1 and CDR2 are SGHNT and YENEEA. V lost 4 bases, J lost 8 bases, and 21 bases lay in between. This CDR3 is built from 16 residues. The CDR3 spells CASSSIAPDHGDEQFF. The CDR3 DNA reads TGTGCCAGCAGCTCGATAGCGCCCGACCACGGGGATGAGCAGTTCTTC.

This clonotype occurred once. J is TRBJ2-5 and V is TRBV28; 14 positions match TRBD2. With 4 bases clipped from V and 4 bases from J, the junction kept 5 bases outside the gene matches. Germline CDR1 reads MDHEN; CDR2 reads SYDVKM. This CDR3 has 16 amino acids. The DNA of the CDR3 is TGTGCCAGCAGTTCCCACGGACTAGCGGGAGGAGAGACCCAGTACTTC. Translated, it gives CASSSHGLAGGETQYF.

The table lists this clonotype with many counts. The chain employs TRBV2 and TRBJ2-1; D remains ambiguous. V lost 4 bases, J lost 4 bases, and 11 bases lay in between. The CDR3 runs 14 residues. Germline lookup yields CDR1 SNHLY and CDR2 FYNNEI. This CDR3 reads CASSARAPYNEQFF. The CDR3 nucleotides are TGTGCCAGCAGTGCCCGGGCGCCGTACAATGAGCAGTTCTTC.

This clonotype was seen repeatedly, ten times or more. This chain uses TRBV15 with TRBJ1-5; D gene uncertain. The CDR3 has 16 amino acids. The V gene's germline CDR1 is LNHNV and CDR2 YYDKDF (reference sequence). V lost 0 bases and J 0 bases, leaving 9 bases between the germline ends. The CDR3: CATSRDVRNSNQPQHF. In DNA, the CDR3 is TGTGCCACCAGCAGAGATGTAAGGAATAGCAATCAGCCCCAGCATTTT.

There are many counts of this clonotype. J is TRBJ2-7 and V is TRBV27; TRBD2 aligns across 9 bases. With 3 bases clipped from V and 6 bases from J, the junction kept 3 bases outside the gene matches. Germline CDR1 reads MNHEY; CDR2 reads SMNVEV (reference sequence). This CDR3 spans 13 amino acids. The CDR3 sequence is CASSFEAGGEQYF. For the CDR3, the DNA is TGTGCCAGCAGTTTTGAAGCGGGAGGCGAGCAGTACTTC.

This clonotype has ten or more counts. This chain uses TRBV18 with TRBJ1-2; D uncertain. V was pared by 2 bases and J by 4 bases, with 11 bases between. The V gene's germline CDR1 is KGHSH and CDR2 LQKENI. The CDR3 is 14 residues long. The CDR3, as DNA: TGTGCCAGCTCACCATCTTCAGACGTCTATGGCTACACCTTC. Its protein is CASSPSSDVYGYTF.

The table lists this clonotype with a few counts. The V and J genes are TRBV20-1 and TRBJ1-5, with D unresolved. The CDR3 sequence is 14 residues long. Trimming took 5 bases from V and 4 from J, leaving 15 bases between them. The germline V gene has CDR1 DFQATT and CDR2 SNEGSKA (reference sequence). CDR3 sequence (DNA): TGCAGTGCTCTCCCCGCCGGAGTTAATCAGCCCCAGCATTTT. Encoded protein: CSALPAGVNQPQHF.

V usage is TRBV27 and J usage is TRBJ2-6; 7 nucleotides agree with TRBD1. Germline CDR1 is MNHEY and CDR2 is SMNVEV (reference sequence). This CDR3 is 18 amino acids long. V lost 4 bases to trimming and J lost 2 bases; unmatched junction nucleotides: 11. CDR3 sequence (DNA): TGTGCCAGCAGTTGGGTGACAGGGCCCTCCACTGGGGCCAACGTCCTGACTTTC. Translating it yields CASSWVTGPSTGANVLTF.

In this sample, this clonotype turned up many times. This chain uses TRBV27 with TRBJ1-3; D is ambiguous. The CDR3 extends over 14 amino acids. V lost 3 bases, J lost 2 bases, and 8 bases lay in between. Germline V lookup: CDR1 MNHEY, CDR2 SMNVEV (reference sequence). The chain's CDR3 is CASSFGGPGNTIYF. The CDR3 DNA reads TGTGCCAGCAGTTTTGGTGGGCCTGGAAACACCATATATTTT.

Many counts were recorded for this clonotype. The chain has TRBV2 and TRBJ1-6, with 9 bases aligning to TRBD1. The germline gives CDR1 SNHLY, CDR2 FYNNEI. This CDR3 has 16 amino acids. The ends lost 7 bases at V and 3 bases at J; junction bases unmatched: 7. CDR3 sequence: CASTGQGRNYNSPLHF. The CDR3 coding sequence is TGTGCCAGCACGGGACAGGGAAGAAACTATAATTCACCCCTCCACTTT. Full variable domain (missing parts from reference TRBV2 and TRBJ1-6): EPEVTQTPSHQVTQMGQEVILRCVPISNHLYFYWYRQILGQKVEFLVSFYNNEISEKSEIFDDQFSVERPDGSNFTLKIRSTKLEDSAMYFCASTGQGRNYNSPLHFGNGTRLTVT.

This clonotype was counted ten times or more. This may be a read error, as it is one base from a much larger clone. Since no conserved phenylalanine or tryptophan closes the CDR3, a read error is the likely cause. The gene calls are TRBV12-3 or TRBV12-4 and TRBJ1-2; no reliable D call. Trimming shortened V by 5 bases and J by 5 bases, and 15 bases separated the two germline ends. This CDR3 has 14 residues. The CDR3 DNA is TGTGCCAGCAGTCTAGGGTTTCAAGATTATGGCTACACCCTC. Residues: CASSLGFQDYGYTL.